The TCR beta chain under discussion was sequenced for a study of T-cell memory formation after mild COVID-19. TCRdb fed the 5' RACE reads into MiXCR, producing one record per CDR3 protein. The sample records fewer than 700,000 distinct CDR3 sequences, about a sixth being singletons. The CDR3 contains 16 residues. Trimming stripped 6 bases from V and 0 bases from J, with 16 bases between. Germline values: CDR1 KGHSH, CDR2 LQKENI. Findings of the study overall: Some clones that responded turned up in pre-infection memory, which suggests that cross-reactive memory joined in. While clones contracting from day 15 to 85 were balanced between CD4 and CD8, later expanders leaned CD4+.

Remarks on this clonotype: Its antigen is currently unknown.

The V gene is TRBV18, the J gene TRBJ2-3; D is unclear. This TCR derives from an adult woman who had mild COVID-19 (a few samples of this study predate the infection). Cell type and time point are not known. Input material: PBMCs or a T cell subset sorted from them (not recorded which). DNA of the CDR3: TGTGCCAGCTCTACCACCTCAGAGTCTAGCACAGATACGCAGTATTTT. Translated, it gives CASSTTSESSTDTQYF.